These 20 T cell receptor beta chains originate from one sample sequenced in a study of Ad26.COV2.S vaccination and SARS-CoV-2 variants. Generated by immunoSEQ multiplex PCR, the TCRdb table keeps only in-frame clones and is missing some. Seen here are 350,000 to 500,000 clones, 90% observed once, and the top ten hold more than 3.5%. The treatment is: roughly 20 received Ad26.COV2.S at low or high dose, single or two shots; about 5 received placebo; per-sample allocation not given. Sample collection was performed on day 63 after the first vaccine or placebo injection. The sequencing used peripheral blood, collected in a trial of Ad26.COV2.S vaccine versus placebo. These receptors were obtained from a person aged 18-65 years who received the Ad26.COV2.S COVID-19 vaccine or a placebo.

V gene TRBV11-2 combines with J gene TRBJ2-3, with 7 nucleotides matching TRBD1. V trimming: 5 bases; J trimming: 1 base; junction bases outside the gene matches: 6. The CDR3 has 15 residues. Germline values: CDR1 SGHAT, CDR2 FQNNGV. The chain's CDR3 is CASSKGDRRTDTQYF. In nucleotides, the CDR3 is TGTGCCAGCAGCAAGGGGGACAGACGCACAGATACGCAGTATTTT.

The gene calls are TRBV6-5 and TRBJ2-3, with 8 bases identical to TRBD1. The V gene end was trimmed by 7 bases and the J gene end by 3 bases; junction bases not matched to a gene: 6. The CDR3 runs to 14 residues. Germline loops: CDR1 MNHEY, CDR2 SVGAGI. CDR3 DNA: TGTGCCAGCATAAGAACAGGGGGGACAGATACGCAGTATTTT. Its translation is CASIRTGGTDTQYF.

This rearrangement joins TRBV24-1 to TRBJ2-7, with 8 bases matching TRBD2. J lost 2 bases, V lost 6 bases, and 5 bases had no gene match. CDR3 size: 14 residues. Germline values: CDR1 KGHDR, CDR2 SFDVKD. CDR3 nucleotides: TGTGCCACCAGTTCACTAGCGGCCCCCTACGAGCAGTACTTC. Protein sequence: CATSSLAAPYEQYF.

The chain combines TRBV6-2 or TRBV6-3 with TRBJ1-5; a possible D gene is TRBD1 (5 bases). CDR1 is MNHEY, CDR2 SVGEGT, per germline. The CDR3 length is 15 residues. The V gene lost 6 bases and the J gene lost 7 bases, with 19 bases spanning the gap. The CDR3 here is CASSRGEVGAQPQHF. Written as DNA, the CDR3 is TGTGCCAGCAGCCGAGGGGAGGTAGGGGCCCAGCCCCAGCATTTT.

About this clone itself: The identical CDR3 is also encoded by other nucleotide sequences in the sample. The chain recombines TRBV5-1 with TRBJ2-6; D call uncertain. Trimming removed 0 bases from V and 4 bases from J, with 5 bases in between. Germline CDR1 is SGHRS and CDR2 is YFSETQ. The CDR3 is 14 amino acids. The CDR3 bases are TGCGCCAGCAGCTTGGTGAGCGGGGCCAACGTCCTGACTTTC. Amino acid sequence: CASSLVSGANVLTF.

The V call is TRBV9, the J call TRBJ1-5; the match to TRBD1 covers 7 bases. The germline V gene has CDR1 SGDLS and CDR2 YYNGEE. V gave up 5 bases and J gave up 2 bases; unmatched junction bases: 7. CDR3 length equals 15 residues. The CDR3 is CASSPQGSGNQPQHF. In DNA form, the CDR3 reads TGTGCCAGCAGTCCACAGGGGTCAGGCAATCAGCCCCAGCATTTT. Variable domain in full (rest from reference TRBV9 and TRBJ1-5): DSGVTQTPKHLITATGQRVTLRCSPRSGDLSVYWYQQSLDQGLQFLIQYYNGEERAKGNILERFSAQQFPDLHSELNLSSLELGDSALYFCASSPQGSGNQPQHFGDGTRLSIL.

The chain links TRBV19 to TRBJ2-5, with a possible D match to TRBD1 (5 bases). CDR1 and CDR2 from the germline V gene are LNHDA and SQIVND (reference sequence). V lost 3 bases and J lost 4, with 21 bases in between. This CDR3 comprises 17 residues. The CDR3 DNA reads TGTGCCAGTAGTATGACCCTGCCTGGTGGAAGGGGAGAGACCCAGTACTTC. Encoded protein: CASSMTLPGGRGETQYF.

Only a few counts were recorded for this clone. CDR3 protein: CAWSRQGNSPLHF. The CDR3 DNA reads as TGTGCCTGGAGTCGTCAGGGAAATTCACCCCTCCACTTT. The V gene is TRBV30, the J gene TRBJ1-6; D perhaps matches TRBD1 (5 bases). Per germline, CDR1 GTSNPN and CDR2 SVGIG (reference sequence). The V end was cut by 2 bases, the J end by 7 bases, with 9 bases between. The CDR3 contains 13 residues.

The V and J genes are TRBV30 and TRBJ1-1; no clear D. This CDR3 is built from 13 residues. Germline CDR1 and CDR2: GTSNPN and SVGIG (reference sequence). Trimming pared 4 bases from V and 11 bases from J, leaving 20 bases between. DNA for the CDR3: TGTGCCTGGATGTACGGACTCCGGAGGCAGGCTTTCTTT. Encoded protein: CAWMYGLRRQAFF.

The rearrangement uses TRBV7-9 and TRBJ2-2, with 7 bases aligning to TRBD1. With 3 bases clipped from V and 0 bases from J, the junction kept 1 base outside the gene matches. CDR1 SEHNR and CDR2 FQNEAQ come from the germline V gene (reference sequence). This CDR3 spans 15 amino acids. The CDR3 DNA is TGTGCCAGCAGCTTGGACAGGACGAACACCGGGGAGCTGTTTTTT. Its protein product is CASSLDRTNTGELFF.

V gene TRBV27 combines with J gene TRBJ1-5; 12 bases agree with TRBD1. The junction had 7 bases not matched to a gene; V was cut back by 6 bases and J by 4 bases. Germline-derived CDR1 and CDR2 are MNHEY and SMNVEV (reference sequence). This CDR3 has 16 residues. CDR3 sequence: CASSGWGQGANQPQHF. CDR3 bases: TGTGCCAGCAGCGGCTGGGGACAGGGGGCGAATCAGCCCCAGCATTTT.

V gene TRBV9 combines with J gene TRBJ2-2; 16 bases agree with TRBD2. The CDR3 runs 20 residues. Losses at the gene ends were 4 bases for V and 0 bases for J; bases not matched to a gene: 9. Per germline, CDR1 SGDLS and CDR2 YYNGEE. CDR3 bases: TGTGCCAGCAGCCCAGGGACTAGCGGGAGGGCCAGGTCGAACACCGGGGAGCTGTTTTTT. Protein product: CASSPGTSGRARSNTGELFF.

This clone was observed a handful of times. V gene TRBV28 combines with J gene TRBJ2-1; 12 bases agree with TRBD2. CDR1 MDHEN and CDR2 SYDVKM come from the germline V gene. After removal of 6 bases from V and 6 bases from J, the junction contained 9 bases not matched to a gene. The CDR3 length is 16 residues. Here the CDR3 reads CASRETSGRLGNEQFF. The CDR3 nucleotides read TGTGCCAGCAGAGAGACTAGCGGGAGATTGGGCAATGAGCAGTTCTTC.

The CDR3 bases are TGCACCAGCAGCCAAGGATTACTAGCGGGAGAGGAATACGAGCAGTACTTC. Protein sequence: CTSSQGLLAGEEYEQYF. This sequence joins TRBV1 and TRBJ2-7; the table assigns TRBD2, which was not confirmed against the DNA. TRBV1 is assigned pseudogene status. This CDR3 spans 17 amino acids.

The gene calls are TRBV7-9 and TRBJ2-5, with no clear D. The CDR3 is 12 residues long. CDR1 is SEHNR, CDR2 FQNEAQ, per germline (reference sequence). Trimming removed 5 bases at V and 5 bases at J, with 9 bases between. CDR3 amino acids: CASSGVWETQYF. The CDR3 bases are TGTGCCAGCAGCGGGGTGTGGGAGACCCAGTACTTC.

This clone was seen once. V is TRBV7-3 and J is TRBJ2-1, with TRBD2 identical over 8 bases. The ends lost 5 bases at V and 5 bases at J; junction bases unmatched: 14. There are 17 residues in the CDR3. Germline V gene lookup returns CDR1 SGHTA and CDR2 FQGTGA. The CDR3 loop reads CASSPTVAGRGHNEQFF. The CDR3 DNA reads TGTGCCAGCAGCCCAACCGTAGCGGGAAGGGGCCACAATGAGCAGTTCTTC.

CDR3 sequence (DNA): TGTGCCAGCAGTTTATTCAGGGGACGGGACACTGAAGCTTTCTTT. Its translation: CASSLFRGRDTEAFF. The chain has TRBV28 and TRBJ1-1; a weak D match, TRBD1 (6 bases). Deletions cut 1 base from V and 3 bases from J, with 12 bases between. Looked up from germline, CDR1 is MDHEN and CDR2 is SYDVKM. The CDR3 has 15 residues.

This rearrangement joins TRBV18 to TRBJ2-3; D gene ambiguous. Trimming shortened V by 3 bases and J by 0 bases, and 10 bases separated the two germline ends. CDR1 KGHSH and CDR2 LQKENI come from the germline V gene. This CDR3 is 15 amino acids long. CDR3 nucleotides: TGTGCCAGCTCACCTAAACGGTCTAGCACAGATACGCAGTATTTT. Its protein product is CASSPKRSSTDTQYF.

The chain joins TRBV7-2 to TRBJ2-5; maybe TRBD1 (6 bases). Germline V gene lookup returns CDR1 SGHTA and CDR2 FQGNSA. The CDR3 extends over 15 amino acids. Trimming left V 3 bases short and J 1 base short, with 12 bases between. The CDR3 bases are TGTGCCAGCAGCTTCAGCCCAGGGGCCCAAGAGACCCAGTACTTC. As protein: CASSFSPGAQETQYF.

The V gene is TRBV28, the J gene TRBJ1-4; maybe TRBD1 (5 bases). Trimming left V 6 bases short and J 14 bases short, with 13 bases between. CDR3 length: 11 amino acids. CDR1 and CDR2 (germline): MDHEN, SYDVKM. CDR3 nucleotides: TGTGCCAGCAGCGAGACAGTGTGGCTGTTTTTT. As protein: CASSETVWLFF. Full variable domain (remainder filled in from reference TRBV28 and TRBJ1-4): DVKVTQSSRYLVKRTGEKVFLECVQDMDHENMFWYRQDPGLGLRLIYFSYDVKMKEKGDIPEGYSVSREKKERFSLILESASTNQTSMYLCASSETVWLFFGSGTQLSVL.